The rows below give T cell receptor beta chains drawn from one sample of a study of Graves' ophthalmopathy and Graves' hyperthyroidism. TCRdb passed the multiplex PCR reads through MiXCR, listing each CDR3 protein once. The sample consists of some 150,000 distinct CDR3 sequences, just under 40% of them appearing once. The sample taken for sequencing was peripheral blood. The receptors come from a man under 40 with Graves' ophthalmopathy. CDR3s include the opening cysteine and the closing phenylalanine or tryptophan. Fields, in order: J gene, clone size, D gene, V gene, CDR3 protein, CDR3 DNA. The D gene is left open where the match is weak. A row's size may be missing; if present it is once, few, many or a size class.

>TRBJ1-3|many|.|TRBV28
CASRRSNTIYF
TGTGCCTCCCGCCGGTCGAACACCATATATTTT
>TRBJ2-7|.|.|TRBV12-3/TRBV12-4
CASSLGGWEQYF
TGTGCCAGCAGTTTAGGGGGCTGGGAGCAGTACTTC
>TRBJ2-5|.|.|TRBV6-1
CASRGLTGPQETQYF
TGTGCCAGCAGAGGCCTGACAGGACCCCAAGAGACCCAGTACTTC
>TRBJ2-7|.|.|TRBV29-1
CSVRSPGPPYEQYF
TGCAGCGTTCGGTCGCCGGGCCCCCCTTACGAGCAGTACTTC
>TRBJ1-1|once|TRBD1|TRBV12-3/TRBV12-4
CASNKDRGQGKAFF
TGTGCCAGCAACAAAGACAGGGGGCAGGGGAAAGCTTTCTTT
>TRBJ2-7|many|TRBD2|TRBV29-1
CSVGGLSYEQYF
TGCAGCGTCGGGGGACTATCCTACGAGCAGTACTTC
>TRBJ1-2|many|TRBD1|TRBV28
CASSLPTGEVYGYTF
TGTGCCAGCAGTTTGCCCACAGGGGAGGTCTATGGCTACACCTTC
>TRBJ2-5|many|.|TRBV27
CASSRSPGMQETQYF
TGTGCCAGCAGTCGATCCCCCGGAATGCAAGAGACCCAGTACTTC
>TRBJ1-1|.|.|TRBV4-3
CASSAHRGNTEAFF
TGCGCCAGCAGCGCACACCGGGGGAACACTGAAGCTTTCTTT
>TRBJ1-1|once|.|TRBV12-3/TRBV12-4
CASKVWMNTEAFF
TGTGCCAGCAAAGTTTGGATGAACACTGAAGCTTTCTTT
>TRBJ2-7|many|.|TRBV5-1
CASSGGFSSYEQYF
TGCGCCAGCAGCGGCGGGTTCAGCTCCTACGAGCAGTACTTC
>TRBJ1-2|.|TRBD1|TRBV6-1
CASSEEEGAVGYGYTF
TGTGCCAGCAGTGAAGAAGAGGGGGCGGTTGGCTATGGCTACACCTTC
>TRBJ2-7|many|TRBD1|TRBV19
CASSEGQLFYEQYF
TGTGCCAGTTCAGAGGGACAGCTTTTCTACGAGCAGTACTTC
>TRBJ2-7|.|.|TRBV28
CASSSPSGGVSYEQYF
TGTGCCAGCAGTTCCCCTTCCGGCGGGGTCTCCTACGAGCAGTACTTC
>TRBJ2-2|.|.|TRBV6-2/TRBV6-3
CASSLGTHTGELFF
TGTGCCAGCAGTTTGGGGACCCACACCGGGGAGCTGTTTTTT
>TRBJ2-4|many|TRBD1|TRBV19
CASSISWQGVDQYF
TGTGCCAGTAGTATCTCTTGGCAGGGGGTAGATCAGTACTTC
>TRBJ2-5|.|.|TRBV7-8
CASSLGVSEETQYF
TGTGCCAGCAGCTTAGGTGTCAGTGAAGAGACCCAGTACTTC
>TRBJ1-2|many|.|TRBV4-3
CASSPSRFYDYGYTF
TGCGCCAGCAGCCCCTCAAGGTTCTACGACTATGGCTACACCTTC
>TRBJ1-1|many|TRBD1|TRBV6-5
CASRRQGSETEAFF
TGTGCCAGCAGGAGACAGGGTTCAGAGACTGAAGCTTTCTTT
>TRBJ1-2|.|.|TRBV7-2
CASSRTRNYGYTF
TGTGCCAGCAGCCGCACAAGGAACTATGGCTACACCTTC
>TRBJ2-7|many|.|TRBV24-1
CATSDLWGYEQYF
TGTGCCACCAGTGATTTGTGGGGCTACGAGCAGTACTTC
>TRBJ1-1|.|.|TRBV7-3
CASSLGQVGDTEAFF
TGTGCCAGCAGCTTAGGGCAGGTCGGAGACACTGAAGCTTTCTTT
>TRBJ1-6|many|.|TRBV6-1
CASSEALQYNSPLHF
TGTGCCAGCAGTGAAGCGCTACAGTATAATTCACCCCTCCACTTT
>TRBJ1-1|.|.|TRBV28
CASSLDLESRVAFF
TGTGCCAGCAGTTTAGATTTGGAGAGTAGGGTAGCTTTCTTT
>TRBJ1-2|.|.|TRBV28
CASSLIGNYGYTF
TGTGCCAGCAGTTTAATAGGGAACTATGGCTACACCTTC
>TRBJ2-7|many|TRBD1|TRBV12-3/TRBV12-4
CASSAPGTGIYEQYF
TGTGCCAGCAGTGCCCCCGGGACAGGGATTTACGAGCAGTACTTC
>TRBJ2-7|many|TRBD1|TRBV6-1
CASMTGGEQYF
TGTGCCAGCATGACAGGGGGCGAGCAGTACTTC
>TRBJ2-5|many|TRBD2|TRBV7-2
CASSSGLAGATWETQYF
TGTGCCAGCAGCTCTGGACTAGCGGGAGCGACCTGGGAGACCCAGTACTTC
>TRBJ2-4|many|.|TRBV6-2/TRBV6-3
CASSSSRINIQYF
TGTGCCAGCAGTTCCTCCCGAATAAACATTCAGTACTTC
>TRBJ2-5|.|TRBD2|TRBV6-2/TRBV6-3
CARRTGLPEYF
TGTGCCAGAAGGACGGGACTACCGGAATACTTC
>TRBJ2-7|.|TRBD1|TRBV7-8
CASSLEVGGTGLYF
TGTGCCAGCAGCTTAGAAGTCGGCGGGACAGGGCTGTACTTC
>TRBJ2-5|many|.|TRBV11-2
CASSLVGLETQYF
TGTGCCAGCAGCTTAGTAGGCTTGGAGACCCAGTACTTC
>TRBJ2-7|many|TRBD1|TRBV27
CASSLKAVLGQGLEQYF
TGTGCCAGCAGTTTAAAGGCCGTGTTGGGACAGGGGCTGGAGCAGTACTTC
>TRBJ2-7|many|.|TRBV28
CASSDNLEQYF
TGTGCCAGCAGTGACAACCTCGAGCAGTACTTC
>TRBJ1-3|.|.|TRBV2
CASSEAEGTGNTIYF
TGTGCCAGCAGTGAAGCGGAGGGAACTGGAAACACCATATATTTT
>TRBJ1-5|few|.|TRBV6-1
CASSDTYNQPQHF
TGTGCCAGCAGTGACACATACAATCAGCCCCAGCATTTT
>TRBJ2-7|many|TRBD2|TRBV6-2/TRBV6-3
CASSTRGGPQYF
TGTGCCAGCAGTACCCGGGGGGGACCCCAGTACTTC
>TRBJ2-7|many|.|TRBV6-2/TRBV6-3
CASSYSMYAGDSYEQYF
TGTGCCAGCAGTTACTCGATGTACGCAGGGGATTCCTACGAGCAGTACTTC
>TRBJ1-5|.|.|TRBV12-3/TRBV12-4
CASTRTDSNQPQHF
TGTGCCAGCACCCGGACCGATAGCAATCAGCCCCAGCATTTT
>TRBJ1-1|.|.|TRBV6-4
CASSNSDTLNTEAFF
TGTGCCAGCAGTAACTCAGACACGCTGAACACTGAAGCTTTCTTT
>TRBJ1-2|.|TRBD1|TRBV5-1
CASSSGTGKGYTF
TGCGCCAGCAGCTCCGGGACAGGGAAGGGCTACACCTTC
>TRBJ2-5|few|.|TRBV6-1
CASSESVGTQYF
TGTGCCAGCAGTGAATCTGTGGGGACCCAGTACTTC
>TRBJ1-3|.|.|TRBV6-2/TRBV6-3
CASSYRAARRGGGNTIYF
TGTGCCAGCAGTTACAGGGCGGCTCGTCGTGGTGGTGGAAACACCATATATTTT
>TRBJ2-5|few|TRBD2|TRBV28
CASSGPGGGQQETQYF
TGTGCCAGCAGTGGCCCGGGCGGGGGGCAGCAAGAGACCCAGTACTTC
>TRBJ1-2|many|.|TRBV20-1
CSARNPTYGYTF
TGCAGTGCTAGAAACCCTACGTATGGCTACACCTTC